The 28 T cell receptor beta chains below all came from one sample that was sequenced in a study of T cell responses to AZD1222 COVID-19 vaccine. Profiled with immunoSEQ multiplex PCR; TCRdb holds only in-frame clones, not every one. The data show 140,000 to 150,000 clones, approximately 89% seen once. Sample: peripheral blood, taken on day 0 of AZD1222 vaccination. Receptors were obtained from an adult in good health.

The chain has TRBV3-1 (or the pseudogene TRBV3-2) and TRBJ1-1; D may be TRBD1 (5 bases). This CDR3 region has 15 residues. The germline V gene has CDR1 LGHDT and CDR2 YNNKEL (reference sequence). The V end lost 1 base, the J end lost 1 base, and 10 bases lay between the germline ends. The CDR3 loop is CASSQVPTANTEAFF. The CDR3 DNA reads as TGTGCCAGCAGCCAAGTCCCGACAGCGAACACTGAAGCTTTCTTT.

The rearrangement uses TRBV6-5 and TRBJ1-5, with 7 bases lining up with TRBD1. This CDR3 is built from 13 residues. Germline-derived CDR1 and CDR2 are MNHEY and SVGAGI. With 6 bases clipped from V and 4 bases from J, the junction kept 3 bases outside the gene matches. CDR3 nucleotides: TGTGCCAGCAGCTTGACAGGGAATCAGCCCCAGCATTTT. Its translation: CASSLTGNQPQHF.

The V gene is TRBV4-1, the J gene TRBJ1-1, with D perhaps matching TRBD1 (5 bases). Germline V gives CDR1 MGHRA, CDR2 YSYEKL. The CDR3 is 12 amino acids. Trimming shortened V by 5 bases and J by 6 bases, and 10 bases separated the two germline ends. CDR3 DNA: TGCGCCAGCAGCTCAGGGTATCCTGAAGCTTTCTTT. Its protein is CASSSGYPEAFF.

V usage is TRBV28 and J usage is TRBJ1-6; D gene unclear. The CDR3 is made up of 12 amino acids. Trimming took off 3 bases at V and 6 bases at J, with 3 bases between the two ends. CDR1 MDHEN and CDR2 SYDVKM come from the germline V gene. The chain's CDR3 is CASSLGNSPLHF. The CDR3 region has the DNA TGTGCCAGCAGTTTGGGTAATTCACCCCTCCACTTT.

As for this clone: Sequence at one end of the junction differs from germline and may be a read error. The V gene is TRBV29-1, the J gene TRBJ1-4; D gene uncertain. CDR1 and CDR2 (germline): SQVTM, ANQGSEA. The length of the CDR3 is 12 residues. Here the CDR3 reads CSVAPPDEKLFF. The CDR3 nucleotides read TGCAGCGTTGCCCCCCCAGATGAGAAACTGTTTTTT.

The genes are TRBV7-2 and TRBJ2-2; the match to TRBD1 covers 10 bases. This CDR3 is 16 amino acids long. Germline V CDR1 and CDR2: SGHTA, FQGNSA. Trimming removed 6 bases from V and 4 bases from J; junction bases left unmatched: 8. In DNA form, the CDR3 reads TGTGCCAGCAGATCCCCGGGACAGGGGCCCACCGGGGAGCTGTTTTTT. Amino acid sequence: CASRSPGQGPTGELFF. The complete variable domain, with remaining parts taken from reference TRBV7-2 and TRBJ2-2, reads GAGVSQSPSNKVTEKGKDVELRCDPISGHTALYWYRQSLGQGLEFLIYFQGNSAPDKSGLPSDRFSAERTGGSVSTLTIQRTQQEDSAVYLCASRSPGQGPTGELFFGEGSRLTVL.

The chain is built from TRBV6-5 and TRBJ2-1; 9 bases map to TRBD1. The V gene's germline CDR1 is MNHEY and CDR2 SVGAGI. This CDR3 region has 16 residues. Trimming cost V 1 base and J 7 bases; bases outside gene matches: 8. Here the CDR3 reads CASSYLGQGRVNEQFF. The DNA of the CDR3 is TGTGCCAGCAGTTACTTAGGACAGGGGCGAGTGAATGAGCAGTTCTTC.

The rearrangement uses TRBV27 and TRBJ1-2, with 7 nucleotides matching TRBD1. Germline V lookup: CDR1 MNHEY, CDR2 SMNVEV (reference sequence). The CDR3 length is 13 residues. The V segment lost 8 bases and the J segment 6 bases; nucleotides outside the gene matches: 9. As DNA, the CDR3 is TGTGCCAGCTGGGACAGCTCCCCCGATGGCTACACCTTC. Protein: CASWDSSPDGYTF.

This chain joins TRBV27 and TRBJ1-2; D is perhaps TRBD1 (5 bases). V lost 6 bases to trimming and J lost 4 bases, with 9 bases between them. The CDR3 is 12 residues long. Germline V gives CDR1 MNHEY, CDR2 SMNVEV (reference sequence). The CDR3 reads CASRGGPYGYTF. The DNA for the CDR3 is TGTGCCAGCAGGGGGGGTCCCTATGGCTACACCTTC.

The rearrangement uses TRBV19 and TRBJ1-1; no firm D call. V was clipped by 4 bases and J by 0 bases, with 9 bases between them. CDR3 length: 14 amino acids. In germline, CDR1 is LNHDA, CDR2 SQIVND (reference sequence). The CDR3 sequence: CASSKTSMNTEAFF. CDR3 DNA sequence: TGTGCCAGTAGTAAAACGTCGATGAACACTGAAGCTTTCTTT.

The V and J genes are TRBV7-2 and TRBJ2-2; the D call may be TRBD1 or TRBD2 (5 bases each). The CDR3 has 17 residues. The germline V gene has CDR1 SGHTA and CDR2 FQGNSA. Trimming left V 1 base short and J 6 bases short, with 18 bases between. The CDR3: CASSLVGARVRSGELFF. CDR3 nucleotides: TGTGCCAGCAGCTTAGTCGGGGCACGGGTTAGGTCCGGGGAGCTGTTTTTT.

In DNA form, the CDR3 reads TGTGCCAGCAGTTTATCAAGGGGTCCCCCTTACGAGCAGTACTTC. Protein sequence: CASSLSRGPPYEQYF. This chain links TRBV27 with TRBJ2-7, with D perhaps matching TRBD1 (5 bases). V was trimmed by 0 bases and J by 4 bases, leaving 13 bases between them. Germline V lookup: CDR1 MNHEY, CDR2 SMNVEV (reference sequence). The CDR3 loop spans 15 amino acids.

This chain links TRBV29-1 with TRBJ1-2; D unresolved. Trimming left V 7 bases short and J 6 bases short, with 18 bases between. CDR1 is SQVTM and CDR2 is ANQGSEA in the germline V gene. The CDR3 length is 13 residues. The CDR3, as DNA: TGCAGCGCCGACACGGGGTCGCAAGATGGCTACACCTTC. As protein: CSADTGSQDGYTF.

The chain is built from TRBV19 and TRBJ1-1; tentatively, D is TRBD1 (6 bases). The CDR3 covers 13 residues. Trimming took off 8 bases at V and 6 bases at J, with 16 bases between the two ends. Per germline, CDR1 LNHDA and CDR2 SQIVND (reference sequence). This chain's CDR3 is CASGTQGNPEAFF. As DNA, the CDR3 is TGTGCCAGTGGTACACAGGGTAACCCTGAAGCTTTCTTT.

The genes are TRBV5-5 and TRBJ1-5, with 7 bases lining up with TRBD1. The length of the CDR3 is 15 residues. Trimming at V came to 5 bases and at J to 1 base, leaving 6 bases not matched to a gene. CDR1 SGHKS and CDR2 YYEKEE come from the germline V gene (reference sequence). The CDR3 nucleotides are TGTGCCAGCAGTCCTGGACAGGTCAGCAATCAGCCCCAGCATTTT. Protein sequence: CASSPGQVSNQPQHF.

The chain employs TRBV11-3 and TRBJ2-3, with a possible D match to TRBD2 (6 bases). The V and J ends lost 3 bases and 7 bases respectively, with 14 bases between them. The length of the CDR3 is 14 residues. In germline, CDR1 is SGHNT, CDR2 YENEEA. CDR3 sequence: CASSFLRAGHTQYF. The CDR3 bases are TGTGCCAGCAGCTTTTTGCGCGCGGGGCATACGCAGTATTTT.

The chain is built from TRBV28 and TRBJ1-3; D ambiguous. Germline V CDR1 and CDR2: MDHEN, SYDVKM. The ends were cut back, 8 bases at V and 4 bases at J, with 6 bases in the middle. The CDR3 covers 11 residues. The CDR3 region has the DNA TGTGCCAGCGACGGCGGAAACACCATATATTTT. It encodes CASDGGNTIYF. The variable domain in full, with the rest retrieved from reference TRBV28 and TRBJ1-3, is DVKVTQSSRYLVKRTGEKVFLECVQDMDHENMFWYRQDPGLGLRLIYFSYDVKMKEKGDIPEGYSVSREKKERFSLILESASTNQTSMYLCASDGGNTIYFGEGSWLTVV.

The sample holds one count of this clone. The J gene is TRBJ1-2, the V gene TRBV7-3, with 9 bases identical to TRBD1. With V trimmed by 5 bases and J by 4 bases, 11 bases remained unmatched. Germline V gives CDR1 SGHTA, CDR2 FQGTGA. CDR3 length: 16 residues. DNA for the CDR3: TGTGCCAGCAGCCCGGGAGGTACAGGGGGCAGCTATGGCTACACCTTC. Protein product: CASSPGGTGGSYGYTF.

This sequence joins TRBV7-9 and TRBJ1-1; 9 positions agree with TRBD1. This CDR3 is 15 amino acids long. Germline CDR1 and CDR2: SEHNR and FQNEAQ (reference sequence). Trimming cost V 5 bases and J 5 bases; bases outside gene matches: 9. CDR3 protein: CASSPRDRVFTEAFF. CDR3 sequence (DNA): TGTGCCAGCAGCCCCCGGGACAGGGTTTTTACTGAAGCTTTCTTT.

This chain's CDR3 is CASSLDRPSTDTQYF. The CDR3 nucleotides read TGTGCCAGTAGCCTCGACAGGCCCAGCACAGATACGCAGTATTTT. The V gene is TRBV19, the J gene TRBJ2-3, with D perhaps matching TRBD1 (6 bases). This CDR3 spans 15 amino acids. Germline CDR1 reads LNHDA; CDR2 reads SQIVND (reference sequence). The germline V and J ends were trimmed by 6 bases and 0 bases, with 13 bases remaining between them.

This rearrangement joins TRBV28 to TRBJ1-1, with D unresolved. V was shortened by 1 base and J by 4 bases, with 10 bases between the two germline ends. In germline, CDR1 is MDHEN, CDR2 SYDVKM. The CDR3 runs to 14 residues. The CDR3 sequence: CASSLSRVGTEAFF. Written as DNA, the CDR3 is TGTGCCAGCAGTTTATCCAGAGTCGGCACTGAAGCTTTCTTT.

The V and J genes are TRBV10-3 and TRBJ1-1; D ambiguous. Germline V gene data show CDR1 as ENHRY and CDR2 as SYGVKD. V lost 10 bases, J lost 3 bases, and 18 bases lay in between. This CDR3 region has 14 residues. The CDR3 protein is CATLDYPEDTEAFF. CDR3 in DNA: TGTGCCACCTTAGACTACCCTGAGGACACTGAAGCTTTCTTT.

The genes are TRBV19 and TRBJ1-5, with 7 bases aligning to TRBD1. Germline V gene sequence: CDR1 LNHDA, CDR2 SQIVND (reference sequence). This CDR3 spans 17 amino acids. V lost 6 bases, J lost 2 bases, and 13 bases stayed unmatched. The CDR3 bases are TGTGCCAGTAGCCCCTTGACAGGGATTCATCGCAATCAGCCCCAGCATTTT. It yields the protein CASSPLTGIHRNQPQHF.

The rearrangement uses TRBV2 and TRBJ1-1; the match to TRBD1 covers 7 bases. V dropped 0 bases and J dropped 3; count of bases not matched to a gene: 1. Germline CDR1 is SNHLY and CDR2 is FYNNEI. CDR3 length: 14 residues. The CDR3 bases are TGTGCCAGCAGTGAAGCAGGGGGCTACACTGAAGCTTTCTTT. Amino acids: CASSEAGGYTEAFF.

The chain is built from TRBV6-2 or TRBV6-3 and TRBJ1-2; the D gene is possibly TRBD1 (6 bases). This CDR3 contains 14 residues. Germline CDR1 MNHEY, CDR2 SVGEGT. V was trimmed by 0 bases and J by 7 bases, leaving 12 bases between them. Written as DNA, the CDR3 is TGTGCCAGCAGTTACTCCAGGGGAAAAGGTGGCTACACCTTC. Translated: CASSYSRGKGGYTF.

This chain joins TRBV11-2 and TRBJ1-2; D is perhaps TRBD1 (5 bases). V gave up 3 bases and J gave up 4 bases, with 12 bases separating them. CDR1 and CDR2 (germline): SGHAT, FQNNGV. CDR3 length: 14 amino acids. CDR3 in DNA: TGTGCCAGCAGCTTGTCAAAGGGGCCCTATGGCTACACCTTC. Amino acids: CASSLSKGPYGYTF. The full variable domain, rest sourced from reference TRBV11-2 and TRBJ1-2, is EAGVAQSPRYKIIEKRQSVAFWCNPISGHATLYWYQQILGQGPKLLIQFQNNGVVDDSQLPKDRFSAERLKGVDSTLKIQPAKLEDSAVYLCASSLSKGPYGYTFGSGTRLTVV.

This clone showed up just once. The J gene is TRBJ1-5, the V gene TRBV9, with D uncertain. The V end was cut by 2 bases, the J end by 4 bases, with 13 bases between. The CDR3 contains 15 residues. Germline CDR1 SGDLS, CDR2 YYNGEE. CDR3 loop: CASSVGPYGNQPQHF. DNA for the CDR3: TGTGCCAGCAGCGTGGGCCCGTACGGGAATCAGCCCCAGCATTTT.

This clone was observed a handful of times. The chain employs TRBV28 and TRBJ1-2; D may be TRBD1 (5 bases). The CDR3 is made up of 14 amino acids. V was trimmed by 5 bases and J by 4 bases, leaving 14 bases between them. Germline V gives CDR1 MDHEN, CDR2 SYDVKM. The DNA for the CDR3 is TGTGCCAGCAGTAGCGAGGGGCGCTTCTATGGCTACACCTTC. Its translation: CASSSEGRFYGYTF.